A selection of T cell receptor beta chains follows, all from one sample in a study of T-cell memory formation after mild COVID-19. TCRdb re-called the 5' RACE reads through MiXCR, storing one row per CDR3 protein. Here the sample spans 150,000 or so distinct CDR3 sequences, about 15% being singletons. The sequenced sample consisted of PBMCs or a T cell subset sorted from them (not recorded which). The receptors here all came from an adult woman who had mild COVID-19 (a few samples of this study predate the infection). Cell type and time point are not known. CDR3s include the opening cysteine and the closing phenylalanine or tryptophan. The D gene is left open where the match is weak. Size is stated for part of the rows, as once, few or many counts, or as a class when the clone is expanded.

TRBV12-3/TRBV12-4	TRBJ2-1	many	NA	TGTGCCAGCAGTTTACCCGGGGCGCCCCGCTCCTACAATGAGCAGTTCTTC	CASSLPGAPRSYNEQFF
TRBV25-1	TRBJ2-2	few	TRBD1	TGTGCCAGCAGGGGACAGGGGGCCACCGGGGAGCTGTTTTTT	CASRGQGATGELFF
TRBV24-1	TRBJ2-2	NA	NA	TGTGCCACCAGGGATATTATCAGAGACAGAGGGACCGGGGAGCTGTTTTTT	CATRDIIRDRGTGELFF
TRBV12-3/TRBV12-4	TRBJ2-1	NA	NA	TGTGCCAGCAGTTTTTCGGGTGAGCAGTTCTTC	CASSFSGEQFF
TRBV11-2	TRBJ2-7	few	NA	TGTGCCAGCAGCCACGGACTGGACCCTTACGAGCAGTACTTC	CASSHGLDPYEQYF
TRBV24-1	TRBJ2-3	NA	NA	TGTGCCACCAGTGAGCCTGCCCGGGGACCAGATACGCAGTATTTT	CATSEPARGPDTQYF
TRBV5-6	TRBJ2-6	NA	TRBD2	TGTGCCAGCAGCTCAGCGGGACGACCCTCGGGGGCCAACGTCCTGACTTTC	CASSSAGRPSGANVLTF
TRBV9	TRBJ1-1	few	TRBD1	TGTGCCAGCAGCGATGACTTGGGACAGGGAAGAACTGAAGCTTTCTTT	CASSDDLGQGRTEAFF
TRBV29-1	TRBJ2-5	NA	TRBD1	TGCAGCGTTGACGGACAGGGCGAGGAGACCCAGTACTTC	CSVDGQGEETQYF
TRBV29-1	TRBJ2-7	NA	TRBD1	TGCAGCGTTGGACAGGGCCTTGTTCCTTTCTCCTACGAGCAGTACTTC	CSVGQGLVPFSYEQYF
TRBV6-5	TRBJ2-1	few	NA	TGTGCCAGCAGTTACCTGGGGCAGAATGAGCAGTTCTTC	CASSYLGQNEQFF
TRBV20-1	TRBJ2-1	NA	NA	TGCAGCGTAACGGGATCAGCCACGAATGAGCAGTTCTTC	CSVTGSATNEQFF
TRBV6-4	TRBJ2-2	few	TRBD2	TGTGCCTGCGATCGGGGGGGGAACACCGGGGAGCTGTTTTTT	CACDRGGNTGELFF
TRBV12-3/TRBV12-4	TRBJ2-1	many	TRBD2	TGTGCCAGCAGCCACCGGACTAGCGGATACGCTCTCAATGAGCAGTTCTTC	CASSHRTSGYALNEQFF
TRBV25-1	TRBJ1-5	NA	NA	TGTGCCAGCAGTGGGGGGCAGGGAGGTCAGCCCCAGCATTTT	CASSGGQGGQPQHF
TRBV3-1	TRBJ2-2	few	TRBD2	TGTGCCAGCAGCCGTACTAGCGGGGTTGCGAACACCGGGGAGCTGTTTTTT	CASSRTSGVANTGELFF
TRBV29-1	TRBJ2-7	NA	NA	TGCAGCGTTGAAGGGCTGTATGGATACGAGCAGTACTTC	CSVEGLYGYEQYF
TRBV12-3/TRBV12-4	TRBJ2-2	many	TRBD1	TGTGCCAGCAGTCCCTGGGACAGATCGAACACCGGGGAGCTGTTTTTT	CASSPWDRSNTGELFF
TRBV20-1	TRBJ2-5	few	NA	TGCAGTGCTCGGCAGAGTGCAGGCTCCATCTCACAAGAGACCCAGTACTTC	CSARQSAGSISQETQYF
TRBV9	TRBJ1-5	few	NA	TGTGCCTCGGGGGACGGTGCAGGCCAGCCCCAGCATTTT	CASGDGAGQPQHF
TRBV12-3/TRBV12-4	TRBJ2-5	few	TRBD1	TGTGCCAGCAGCCTCCCACAGGGGGCGCGGGAGACCCAGTACTTC	CASSLPQGARETQYF
TRBV7-6	TRBJ2-5	NA	NA	TGTGCCAGCAGCTTAGGAGACGAGACCCAGTACTTC	CASSLGDETQYF
TRBV2	TRBJ1-1	NA	NA	TGTGCCAGCAGTCCCCGGTGGTTAACACAGGGTTGGACTGAAGCTTTCTTT	CASSPRWLTQGWTEAFF
TRBV11-2	TRBJ1-2	few	NA	TGTGCCAGCAGCTGGACCACAGGGCACTTCTATGGCTACACCTTC	CASSWTTGHFYGYTF
TRBV10-3	TRBJ2-1	NA	TRBD2	TGTGCCATCAGTGAAACTAGCGGGGACTACAATGAGCAGTTCTTC	CAISETSGDYNEQFF
TRBV7-2	TRBJ2-1	NA	TRBD1	TGTGCCAGCAGCCGGGACAGGGGGCGATTTTACAATGAGCAGTTCTTC	CASSRDRGRFYNEQFF
TRBV27	TRBJ2-2	NA	TRBD2	TGTGCCAGCAGTCCCTCCGGTCTAGCGGGGCGGTTCAACACCGGGGAGCTGTTTTTT	CASSPSGLAGRFNTGELFF
TRBV30	TRBJ1-3	NA	NA	TGTGCCTGGAGGAGTCATTCAGGGCTCTCTGGAAACACCATATATTTT	CAWRSHSGLSGNTIYF
TRBV19	TRBJ2-2	few	NA	TGTGCCAGTAGTACCCGGGACGCCACGAACACCGGGGAGCTGTTTTTT	CASSTRDATNTGELFF
TRBV12-5	TRBJ2-1	NA	TRBD2	TGTGCTAGTGGTTTGGTATATCTCCTAGCGGGATCTCACAATGAGCAGTTCTTC	CASGLVYLLAGSHNEQFF
TRBV27	TRBJ1-1	NA	NA	TGTGCCAGCCGGAACAGGAACCTTCGAGCTTTCTTT	CASRNRNLRAFF
TRBV5-5	TRBJ1-2	few	TRBD1	TGTGCCAGCAGCTTGGCGGGACAGGGTAGCTATGGCTACACCTTC	CASSLAGQGSYGYTF
TRBV5-1	TRBJ2-1	many	TRBD2	TGCGCCAGCAGCCTTCCCGGGACTAGCGGGGGGGCTGTTCTTGCGAATGAGCAGTTCTTC	CASSLPGTSGGAVLANEQFF
TRBV27	TRBJ2-7	few	TRBD2	TGTGCCAGCCGAACCGGGACTAGCTCCTACGAGCAGTACTTC	CASRTGTSSYEQYF
TRBV20-1	TRBJ1-2	few	TRBD1	TGCAGTGCTGCCTTCCGGGACAGGGAAATACCAAACTATGGCTACACCTTC	CSAAFRDREIPNYGYTF
TRBV27	TRBJ2-7	many	NA	TGTGCCAGCAGTTTATCTCAGGGTGCCATCTACGAGCAGTACTTC	CASSLSQGAIYEQYF
TRBV12-3/TRBV12-4	TRBJ2-2	few	TRBD1	TGTGCCAGCAGTCCGGGACAGGGATCCCCCGGGGAGCTGTTTTTT	CASSPGQGSPGELFF
TRBV6-6	TRBJ2-1	few	TRBD2	TGTGCCAGCAGTCTCCTTCCCGGGACTAGCGGGAGGTATGAGCAGTTCTTC	CASSLLPGTSGRYEQFF
TRBV4-2	TRBJ2-1	few	TRBD2	TGTGCCAGCAGCCAGGAGGGACTAGCGGTCAACAATGAGCAGTTCTTC	CASSQEGLAVNNEQFF
TRBV12-3/TRBV12-4	TRBJ2-7	few	NA	TGTGCCAGCAGTTTTACCCACGAGCAGTACTTC	CASSFTHEQYF
TRBV3-1	TRBJ1-1	few	NA	TGTGCCAGCTACCCCCAAGTGGGGAGCACTGAAGCTTTCTTT	CASYPQVGSTEAFF
TRBV6-5	TRBJ2-1	many	TRBD2	TGTGCCAGCAGTTACTCGATGATCGGGACTAGCGGGAGATATGAGCAGTTCTTC	CASSYSMIGTSGRYEQFF